This T cell receptor (beta chain) was observed in a study of blood T cell repertoires in COVID-19. Whole-study context: COVID-19 samples, acute and convalescent, were from the United States, Italy and Spain. PBMCs, B-cell-depleted T cells, or T cells were the source of the cDNA or gDNA that made up the material.

The sample holds one count of this clone. In the original analysis: Nucleated cell counts were estimated from reference gene primer amplification. Libraries were prepared by immunoSEQ multiplex PCR; TCRdb keeps only in-frame clonotypes and omits some of them. The DNA was the basis for D and trimming; V, J and clone size are from that table. This sample yields about 40,000 clones, of which roughly 88% are seen a single time; roughly 12% belongs to the top ten. With 4 bases clipped from V and 8 bases from J, the junction kept 5 bases outside the gene matches. CDR3 length equals 13 residues. Germline lookup yields CDR1 SGHTA and CDR2 FQGNSA.

The source material was peripheral blood. This chain connects TRBV7-2 to TRBJ1-2; 9 bases fit TRBD1. The TCR comes from a man aged 60 to 75 with active COVID-19. Here the CDR3 DNA reads TGTGCCAGCAGCTCGGGACAGGGCTACGGCTACACCTTC. This sequence encodes CASSSGQGYGYTF.